Listed here are 20 T cell receptor beta chains from one sample, sequenced in a study of radiotherapy plus CTLA-4 blockade in lung cancer. Only in-frame clones appear in the TCRdb table, and some are missing; sequencing was by immunoSEQ multiplex PCR. The sample has around 90,000 clones; over 75% are singletons. The source was peripheral blood, collected from a patient treated with radiotherapy plus ipilimumab. These receptors were taken from a human donor with non-small cell lung cancer that progressed on radiotherapy plus ipilimumab.

In this sample, this clone turned up a few times. V usage is TRBV28 and J usage is TRBJ1-4; D may be TRBD1 (5 bases). Germline V lookup: CDR1 MDHEN, CDR2 SYDVKM. The ends were cut back, 6 bases at V and 7 bases at J, with 15 bases in the middle. This CDR3 has 14 amino acids. CDR3 sequence reads: CASRLTAGFEKLFF. The CDR3 coding sequence is TGTGCCAGCAGACTGACAGCAGGTTTTGAAAAACTGTTTTTT.

The rearrangement joins TRBV11-3 to TRBJ2-3; no clear D gene. Germline V gives CDR1 SGHNT, CDR2 YENEEA. The V end was cut by 2 bases, the J end by 5 bases, with 8 bases between. This CDR3 contains 13 residues. CDR3 region: CASSLHQKDTQYF. CDR3 nucleotides: TGTGCCAGCAGCTTACATCAAAAAGATACGCAGTATTTT.

The chain uses TRBV5-4 and TRBJ1-1, with 8 bases identical to TRBD1. Germline CDR1 SGHNT, CDR2 YYREEE (reference sequence). With 4 bases clipped from V and 1 base from J, the junction kept 9 bases outside the gene matches. The CDR3 totals 16 residues. The CDR3: CASSIGQGSWNTEAFF. For the CDR3, the DNA is TGTGCCAGCAGCATCGGACAGGGAAGTTGGAACACTGAAGCTTTCTTT.

The rearrangement links TRBV11-3 to TRBJ1-2; unclear D gene. The CDR3 totals 12 residues. Germline V gene lookup returns CDR1 SGHNT and CDR2 YENEEA. Between the trimmed V and J ends, which lost 3 bases and 2 bases, there was a span of 4 bases. In DNA, the CDR3 is TGTGCCAGCAGCTTGGGAAACTATGGCTACACCTTC. Translated: CASSLGNYGYTF.

The chain is built from TRBV5-1 and TRBJ2-7; D might be TRBD2 (6 bases). The germline CDR1 and CDR2 sequences are SGHRS and YFSETQ. Trimming shortened V by 2 bases and J by 2 bases, and 11 bases separated the two germline ends. CDR3 length: 14 residues. The DNA of the CDR3 is TGCGCCAGCAGCTTCCGGGGGATTACCTACGAGCAGTACTTC. It translates to CASSFRGITYEQYF.

About this clone: At one end the junction does not follow the germline gene, possibly because of a read error. This rearrangement joins TRBV6-5 to TRBJ2-6; D remains ambiguous. This CDR3 has 15 amino acids. Germline CDR1 is MNHEY and CDR2 is SVGAGI. Here the CDR3 reads CASRYWKSGANVLTF. DNA for the CDR3: TGTGCCAGCAGATACTGGAAATCTGGGGCCAACGTCCTGACTTTC.

This clone appeared a single time. V usage is TRBV7-6 and J usage is TRBJ1-5, with D perhaps TRBD1 (6 bases). V was pared by 0 bases and J by 7 bases, with 13 bases between. This CDR3 spans 15 amino acids. Germline loops: CDR1 SGHVS, CDR2 FNYEAQ. The DNA of the CDR3 is TGTGCCAGCAGCTTAGCCCCGGGGGCGGGACAGCCCCAGCATTTT. This encodes CASSLAPGAGQPQHF. Full variable domain (outside the CDR3, taken from reference TRBV7-6 and TRBJ1-5): GAGVSQSPRYKVTKRGQDVALRCDPISGHVSLYWYRQALGQGPEFLTYFNYEAQQDKSGLPNDRFSAERPEGSISTLTIQRTEQRDSAMYRCASSLAPGAGQPQHFGDGTRLSIL.

Points on this clone: Other nucleotide sequences in the sample specify the same CDR3. The J gene is TRBJ1-2, the V gene TRBV11-2; maybe TRBD1 (5 bases). The CDR3 runs 12 residues. CDR1 is SGHAT, CDR2 FQNNGV, per germline. The V end was cut by 3 bases, the J end by 8 bases, with 10 bases between. CDR3 residues: CASSLGGRGYTF. CDR3 nucleotide sequence: TGTGCCAGCAGCTTGGGGGGAAGGGGCTACACCTTC.

The rearrangement links TRBV7-6 to TRBJ1-3; possible D gene TRBD1, 5 bases. The CDR3 has 14 residues. Germline CDR1 is SGHVS and CDR2 is FNYEAQ. The germline V and J ends were trimmed by 5 bases and 1 base, with 9 bases remaining between them. The CDR3 bases are TGTGCCAGCAGCCCCCGGGGGTCTGGAAACACCATATATTTT. It specifies CASSPRGSGNTIYF.

The V call is TRBV7-2, the J call TRBJ2-5; 8 bases are a match to TRBD2. This CDR3 is built from 15 residues. Germline V gene lookup returns CDR1 SGHTA and CDR2 FQGNSA. Trimming at V came to 1 base and at J to 5 bases, leaving 6 bases not matched to a gene. The CDR3 reads CASSLGGTSPETQYF. The CDR3 region has the DNA TGTGCCAGCAGCTTAGGAGGGACTAGTCCCGAGACCCAGTACTTC.

The chain is built from TRBV7-9 and TRBJ1-1; no definite D call. Germline lookup yields CDR1 SEHNR and CDR2 FQNEAQ (reference sequence). Deletions cut 2 bases from V and 4 bases from J, with 11 bases between. The CDR3 sequence is 14 residues long. The CDR3 sequence is CASSLFVEGTEAFF. The CDR3 DNA follows: TGTGCCAGCAGCTTATTTGTCGAGGGCACTGAAGCTTTCTTT.

CDR3 region: CASSPQKTQYF. The DNA of the CDR3 is TGTGCCAGCAGCCCCCAGAAGACCCAGTACTTC. The chain recombines TRBV7-2 with TRBJ2-5, with D unresolved. V was clipped by 5 bases and J by 6 bases, with 7 bases between them. Germline V gene sequence: CDR1 SGHTA, CDR2 FQGNSA. The CDR3 has 11 amino acids.

This clone appeared a few times. The chain combines TRBV6-5 with TRBJ1-3; D ambiguous. The CDR3 runs 15 residues. V was pared by 2 bases and J by 0 bases, with 8 bases between. The germline V gene has CDR1 MNHEY and CDR2 SVGAGI. Here the CDR3 DNA reads TGTGCCAGCAGTTACAGGACGAGCTCTGGAAACACCATATATTTT. Residues: CASSYRTSSGNTIYF.

This clone was recorded only once. The chain is built from TRBV27 and TRBJ1-1; maybe TRBD1 (6 bases). The CDR3 has 17 amino acids. Germline lookup yields CDR1 MNHEY and CDR2 SMNVEV (reference sequence). V lost 4 bases to trimming and J lost 5 bases, with 23 bases between them. CDR3 region: CASSSSLGARGLTEAFF. CDR3 in DNA: TGTGCCAGCAGTTCATCCCTGGGGGCGCGAGGACTAACTGAAGCTTTCTTT.

This sequence joins TRBV6-6 and TRBJ1-2; TRBD1 might be the D (5 bases). Per germline, CDR1 MNHNY and CDR2 SVGAGI (reference sequence). This CDR3 spans 14 amino acids. V dropped 6 bases and J dropped 6 bases, with 17 bases sitting between them. The CDR3 reads CASSPLPGYDGYTF. DNA for the CDR3: TGTGCCAGCAGCCCTCTCCCAGGGTATGATGGCTACACCTTC.

V is TRBV13 and J is TRBJ2-7; D is unclear. Trimming stripped 5 bases from V and 0 bases from J, with 14 bases between. Germline CDR1 is PRHDT and CDR2 is FYEKMQ (reference sequence). This CDR3 is built from 15 residues. This CDR3 reads CASSPPLAASYEQYF. The CDR3 DNA reads as TGTGCCAGCAGCCCCCCCTTGGCGGCCTCCTACGAGCAGTACTTC. The variable domain in full, completed from reference TRBV13 and TRBJ2-7, reads AAGVIQSPRHLIKEKRETATLKCYPIPRHDTVYWYQQGPGQDPQFLISFYEKMQSDKGSIPDRFSAQQFSDYHSELNMSSLELGDSALYFCASSPPLAASYEQYFGPGTRLTVT.

The rearrangement uses TRBV9 and TRBJ2-6; D unclear. V was clipped by 2 bases and J by 7 bases, with 10 bases between them. The germline CDR1 and CDR2 sequences are SGDLS and YYNGEE. This CDR3 has 14 amino acids. The CDR3 bases are TGTGCCAGCAGCGTCGCCCTCACAGCCAACGTCCTGACTTTC. Amino acids: CASSVALTANVLTF. The entire variable domain, with the rest obtained from reference TRBV9 and TRBJ2-6, is as follows: DSGVTQTPKHLITATGQRVTLRCSPRSGDLSVYWYQQSLDQGLQFLIQYYNGEERAKGNILERFSAQQFPDLHSELNLSSLELGDSALYFCASSVALTANVLTFGAGSRLTVL.

The V gene is TRBV10-3, the J gene TRBJ2-1; D remains ambiguous. This CDR3 has 14 residues. CDR1 ENHRY and CDR2 SYGVKD come from the germline V gene. The V gene lost 3 bases and the J gene lost 6 bases, with 12 bases spanning the gap. CDR3 in amino acids: CAISDGSRVNEQFF. Here the CDR3 DNA reads TGTGCCATCAGTGATGGCAGCAGAGTCAATGAGCAGTTCTTC.

V and J are TRBV19 and TRBJ2-7, with D perhaps matching TRBD1 or TRBD2 (5 bases each). From germline, CDR1 is LNHDA and CDR2 SQIVND (reference sequence). The CDR3 is 19 residues long. V was shortened by 5 bases and J by 0 bases, with 26 bases between the two germline ends. The CDR3 spells CASSPLSGLATDHSYEQYF. The CDR3 DNA follows: TGTGCCAGTAGTCCTCTATCGGGGCTGGCGACAGACCACTCCTACGAGCAGTACTTC.

This chain links TRBV7-3 with TRBJ2-3; TRBD1 matches at 9 bases. J lost 2 bases, V lost 3 bases, and 3 bases had no gene match. CDR1 is SGHTA, CDR2 FQGTGA, per germline. The CDR3 runs 15 residues. The CDR3 DNA reads TGTGCCAGCAGCTTCACAGGGGGCTACACAGATACGCAGTATTTT. Encoded protein: CASSFTGGYTDTQYF.